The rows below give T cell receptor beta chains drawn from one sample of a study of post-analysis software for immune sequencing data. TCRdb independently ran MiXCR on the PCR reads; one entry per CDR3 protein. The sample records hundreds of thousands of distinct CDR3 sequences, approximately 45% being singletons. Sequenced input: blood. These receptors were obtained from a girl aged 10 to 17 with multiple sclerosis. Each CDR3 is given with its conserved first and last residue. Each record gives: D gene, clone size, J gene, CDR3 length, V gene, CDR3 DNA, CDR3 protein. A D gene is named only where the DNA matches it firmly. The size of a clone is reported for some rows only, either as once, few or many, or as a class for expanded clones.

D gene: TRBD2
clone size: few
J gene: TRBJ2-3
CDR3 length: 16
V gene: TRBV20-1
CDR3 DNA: TGCAGTGCTAGACCCCTGGCTAGCGGGAAAACAGATACGCAGTATTTT
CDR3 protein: CSARPLASGKTDTQYF

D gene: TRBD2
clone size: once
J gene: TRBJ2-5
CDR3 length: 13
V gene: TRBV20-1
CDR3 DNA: TGCAGTGCCTTACTAGCGGGAGGGGAAGAGCAGTACTTC
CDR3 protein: CSALLAGGEEQYF

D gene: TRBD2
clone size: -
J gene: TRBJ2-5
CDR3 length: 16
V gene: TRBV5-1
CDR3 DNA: TGCGCCAGCAGCTTGGGACTAGCGGGAGCCGGGGAGACCCAGTACTTC
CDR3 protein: CASSLGLAGAGETQYF

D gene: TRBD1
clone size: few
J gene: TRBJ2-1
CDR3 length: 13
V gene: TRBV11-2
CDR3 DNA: TGTGCCAGCAACCCGGGACAGGGGTATGAGCAGTTCTTC
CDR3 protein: CASNPGQGYEQFF

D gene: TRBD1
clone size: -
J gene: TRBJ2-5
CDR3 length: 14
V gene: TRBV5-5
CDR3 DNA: TGTGCCAGCAGCTGGATCACAGGGGGGGAGACCCAGTACTTC
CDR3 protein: CASSWITGGETQYF

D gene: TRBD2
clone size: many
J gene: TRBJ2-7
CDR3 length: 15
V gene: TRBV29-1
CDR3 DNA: TGCAGCGTTGCTCCAGCGGGACTACTACCCTACGAGCAGTACTTC
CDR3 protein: CSVAPAGLLPYEQYF

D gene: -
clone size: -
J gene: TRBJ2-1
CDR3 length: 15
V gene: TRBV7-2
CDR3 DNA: TGTGCCAGCAGCTTAAGCGGAGTTAACTACAATGAGCAGTTCTTC
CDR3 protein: CASSLSGVNYNEQFF

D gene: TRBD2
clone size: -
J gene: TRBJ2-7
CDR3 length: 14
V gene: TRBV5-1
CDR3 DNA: TGCGCCAGTAGCGGGACTATCGGCACGGACGAGCAGTACTTC
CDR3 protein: CASSGTIGTDEQYF

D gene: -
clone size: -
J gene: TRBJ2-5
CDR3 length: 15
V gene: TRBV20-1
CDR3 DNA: TGCAGTGCTAGTCCCCAGCGGGTGATCCAAGAGACCCAGTACTTC
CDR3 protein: CSASPQRVIQETQYF

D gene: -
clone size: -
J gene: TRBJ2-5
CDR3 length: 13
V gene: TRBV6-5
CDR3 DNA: TGTGCCAGCACCAAGGAGGGAGTAGAGACCCAGTACTTC
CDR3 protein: CASTKEGVETQYF

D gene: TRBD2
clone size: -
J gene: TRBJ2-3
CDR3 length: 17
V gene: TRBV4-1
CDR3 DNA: TGCGCCAGCAGCCAAGATGGGACTAGCGGGGGAACAGATACGCAGTATTTT
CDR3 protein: CASSQDGTSGGTDTQYF

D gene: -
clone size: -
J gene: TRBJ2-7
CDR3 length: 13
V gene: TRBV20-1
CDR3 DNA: TGCAGTGCTAGAGGCCCGGGACTCTACGAGCAGTACTTC
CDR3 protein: CSARGPGLYEQYF

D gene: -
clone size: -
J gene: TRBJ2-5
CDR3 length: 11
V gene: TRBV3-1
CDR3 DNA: TGTGCCAGCAACGGTAGAGAGACCCAGTACTTC
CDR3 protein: CASNGRETQYF

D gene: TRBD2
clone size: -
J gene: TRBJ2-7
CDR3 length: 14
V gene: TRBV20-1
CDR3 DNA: TGCAGTGCTAGAGACGGGACTAGCGGGCTCGAGCAGTACTTC
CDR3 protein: CSARDGTSGLEQYF

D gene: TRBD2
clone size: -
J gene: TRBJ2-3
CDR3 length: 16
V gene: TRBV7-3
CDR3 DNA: TGTGCCAGCAGCCAATGGCTAGCGGGAGGGCTTAATACGCAGTATTTT
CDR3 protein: CASSQWLAGGLNTQYF

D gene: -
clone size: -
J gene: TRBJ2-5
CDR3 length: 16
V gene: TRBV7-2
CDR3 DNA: TGTGCCAGCAGCTTGAGGGGTCGGGGCGTCCAAGAGACCCAGTACTTC
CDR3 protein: CASSLRGRGVQETQYF

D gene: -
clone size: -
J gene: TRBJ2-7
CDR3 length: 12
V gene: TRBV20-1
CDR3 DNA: TGCAGTGCTAGCGAATGGGGCTACGAGCAGTACTTC
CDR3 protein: CSASEWGYEQYF

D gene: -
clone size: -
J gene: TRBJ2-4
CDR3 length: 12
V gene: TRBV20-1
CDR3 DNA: TGCAGTGCTAGAGTATCCGGAAACATTCAGTACTTC
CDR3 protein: CSARVSGNIQYF

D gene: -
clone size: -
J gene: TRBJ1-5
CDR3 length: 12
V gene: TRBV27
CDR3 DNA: TGTGCCAGCAGTTTAAGGGGTCAGCCCCAGCATTTT
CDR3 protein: CASSLRGQPQHF

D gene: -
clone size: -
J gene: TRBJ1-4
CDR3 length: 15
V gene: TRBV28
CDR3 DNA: TGTGCCAGCAGTTTACATTCCGATGCTAATGAAAAACTGTTTTTT
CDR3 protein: CASSLHSDANEKLFF

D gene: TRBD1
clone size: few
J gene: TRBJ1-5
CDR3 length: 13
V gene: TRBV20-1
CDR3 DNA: TGCAGTGCCACGAGGGACAGGGATCAGCCCCAGCATTTT
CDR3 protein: CSATRDRDQPQHF

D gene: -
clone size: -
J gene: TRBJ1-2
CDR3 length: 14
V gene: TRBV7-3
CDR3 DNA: TGTGCCAGCAGCTTAGATCCTACAGGCTCTGGCTACACCTTC
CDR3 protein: CASSLDPTGSGYTF

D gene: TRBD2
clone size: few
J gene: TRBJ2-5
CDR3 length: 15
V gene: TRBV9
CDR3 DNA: TGTGCCAGCAGCGTAGGCTGGACTAGTGAAGAGACCCAGTACTTC
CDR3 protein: CASSVGWTSEETQYF

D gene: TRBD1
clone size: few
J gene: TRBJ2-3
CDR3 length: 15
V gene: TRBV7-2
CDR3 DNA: TGTGCCAGCAGCTCACCCGGACAGGGTCCAGATACGCAGTATTTT
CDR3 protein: CASSSPGQGPDTQYF

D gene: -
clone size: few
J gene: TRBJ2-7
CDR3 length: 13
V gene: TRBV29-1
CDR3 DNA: TGCAGCGTCTCCCTTCTATACTCCTACGAGCAGTACTTC
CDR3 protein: CSVSLLYSYEQYF

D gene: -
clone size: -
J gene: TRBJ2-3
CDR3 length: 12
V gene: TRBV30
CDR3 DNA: TGTGCCTGGAGAGAGGGCACAGATACGCAGTATTTT
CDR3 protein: CAWREGTDTQYF

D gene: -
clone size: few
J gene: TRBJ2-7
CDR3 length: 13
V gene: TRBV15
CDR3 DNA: TGTGCCACCAGCAGAGATGCCACCTACGAGCAGTACTTC
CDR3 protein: CATSRDATYEQYF

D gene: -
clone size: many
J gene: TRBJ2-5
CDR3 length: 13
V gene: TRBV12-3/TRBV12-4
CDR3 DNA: TGTGCCAGCAGCTTAAACAGGGCAGAGACCCAGTACTTC
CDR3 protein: CASSLNRAETQYF

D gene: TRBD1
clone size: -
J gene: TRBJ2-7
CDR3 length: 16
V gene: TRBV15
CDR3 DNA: TGTGCCACCAGCAGAGAGGGGACAGGGGGCTCCTACGAGCAGTACTTC
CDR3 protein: CATSREGTGGSYEQYF

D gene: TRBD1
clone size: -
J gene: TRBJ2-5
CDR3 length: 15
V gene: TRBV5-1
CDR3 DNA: TGCGCCAGCTCAGGTCGACAGGGGAACTGGGAGACCCAGTACTTC
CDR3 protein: CASSGRQGNWETQYF

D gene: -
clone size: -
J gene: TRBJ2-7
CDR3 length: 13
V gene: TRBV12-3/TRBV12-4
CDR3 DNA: TGTGCCAGCAGTATAGGGCAGACGGTGGAGCAGTACTTC
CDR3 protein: CASSIGQTVEQYF

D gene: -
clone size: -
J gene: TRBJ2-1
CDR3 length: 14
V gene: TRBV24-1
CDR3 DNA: TGTGCCACCGCCGACCGAGGGCGTTACAATGAGCAGTTCTTC
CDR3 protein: CATADRGRYNEQFF

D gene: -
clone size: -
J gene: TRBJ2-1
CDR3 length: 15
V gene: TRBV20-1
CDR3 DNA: TGCAGTGCTCCCAAGTCGAGCGGAGCCTACAATGAGCAGTTCTTC
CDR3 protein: CSAPKSSGAYNEQFF

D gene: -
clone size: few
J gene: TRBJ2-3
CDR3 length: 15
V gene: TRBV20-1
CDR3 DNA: TGCAGTGCTAGAGATTCACAGGGTCTGACAGATACGCAGTATTTT
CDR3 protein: CSARDSQGLTDTQYF

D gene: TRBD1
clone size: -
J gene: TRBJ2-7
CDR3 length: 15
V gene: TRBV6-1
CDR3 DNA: TGTGCCAGCAGTCCCCCAGGGACAGGGAGGTACGAGCAGTACTTC
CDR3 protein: CASSPPGTGRYEQYF

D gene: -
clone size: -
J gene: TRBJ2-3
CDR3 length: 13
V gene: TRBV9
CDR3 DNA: TGTGCCAGCAGTGAGGGGGGGGCAGATACGCAGTATTTT
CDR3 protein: CASSEGGADTQYF

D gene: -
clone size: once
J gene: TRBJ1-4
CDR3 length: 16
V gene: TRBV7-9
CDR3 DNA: TGTGCCAGCAGCTTAGTTCAGGTTGCAACTAATGAAAAACTGTTTTTT
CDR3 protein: CASSLVQVATNEKLFF

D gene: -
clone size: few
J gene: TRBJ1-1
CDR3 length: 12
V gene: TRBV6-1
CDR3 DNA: TGTGCCAGCAGGCCCGATTTCGCTGAAGCTTTCTTT
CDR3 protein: CASRPDFAEAFF

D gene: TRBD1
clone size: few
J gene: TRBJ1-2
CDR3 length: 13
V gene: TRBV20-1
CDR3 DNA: TGCAGTGCGCGCTGGGACAGAGCCTATGGCTACACCTTC
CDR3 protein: CSARWDRAYGYTF

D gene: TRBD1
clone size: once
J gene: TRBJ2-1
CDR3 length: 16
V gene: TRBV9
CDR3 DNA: TGTGCCAGCAGCGGCGTGGCTACCAGGGGGCACAATGAGCAGTTCTTC
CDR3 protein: CASSGVATRGHNEQFF

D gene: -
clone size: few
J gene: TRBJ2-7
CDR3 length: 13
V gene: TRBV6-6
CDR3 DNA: TGTGCCAGCAGTTCCCCGACCACCTACGAGCAGTACTTC
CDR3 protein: CASSSPTTYEQYF

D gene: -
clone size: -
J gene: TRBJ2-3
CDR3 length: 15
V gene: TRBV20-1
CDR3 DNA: TGCAGTGCTAGAGACCCCAGGGGCGGGGGAGATACGCAGTATTTT
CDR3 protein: CSARDPRGGGDTQYF

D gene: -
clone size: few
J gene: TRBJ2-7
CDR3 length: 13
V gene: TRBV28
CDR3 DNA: TGTGCCAGCGGCGGGACTGCGAGCTACGAGCAGTACTTC
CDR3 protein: CASGGTASYEQYF

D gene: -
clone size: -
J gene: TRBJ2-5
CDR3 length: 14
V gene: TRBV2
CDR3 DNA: TGTGCCAGCAGTTCAGCGCCATGGGGAGAGACCCAGTACTTC
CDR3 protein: CASSSAPWGETQYF

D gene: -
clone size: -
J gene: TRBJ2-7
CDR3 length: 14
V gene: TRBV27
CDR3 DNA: TGTGCCAGCAGCCGTGCTCAAAGCTCCTACGAGCAGTACTTC
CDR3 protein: CASSRAQSSYEQYF

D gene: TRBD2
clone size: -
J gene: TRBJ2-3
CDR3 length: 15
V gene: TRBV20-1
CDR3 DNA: TGCAGTGCTACGGGACTAGCGGGGGGCACAGATACGCAGTATTTT
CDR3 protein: CSATGLAGGTDTQYF

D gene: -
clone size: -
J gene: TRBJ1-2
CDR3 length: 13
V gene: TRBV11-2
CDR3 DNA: TGTGCCAGCAGCATCGGGATAGCTTATGGCTACACCTTC
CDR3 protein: CASSIGIAYGYTF

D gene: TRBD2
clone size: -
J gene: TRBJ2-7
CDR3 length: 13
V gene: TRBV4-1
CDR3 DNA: TGCGCCAGCAGCTACGGACTAGTCTACGAGCAGTACTTC
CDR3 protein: CASSYGLVYEQYF

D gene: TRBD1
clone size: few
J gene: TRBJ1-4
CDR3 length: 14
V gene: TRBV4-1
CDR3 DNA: TGCGCCAGCCGAACGACAGGGGGGAATGAAAAACTGTTTTTT
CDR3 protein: CASRTTGGNEKLFF

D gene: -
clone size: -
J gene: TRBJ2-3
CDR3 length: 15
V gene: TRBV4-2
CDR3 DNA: TGTGCCAGCAGCCAAGGGACCTTAGCCACAGATACGCAGTATTTT
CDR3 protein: CASSQGTLATDTQYF

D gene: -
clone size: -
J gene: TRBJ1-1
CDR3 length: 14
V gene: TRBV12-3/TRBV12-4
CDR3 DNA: TGTGCCAGCAGGTTATACAGGCCGAACACTGAAGCTTTCTTT
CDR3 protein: CASRLYRPNTEAFF

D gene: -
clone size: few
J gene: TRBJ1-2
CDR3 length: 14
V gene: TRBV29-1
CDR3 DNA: TGCAGCGCCTACCGACGGGGGGCAGGTTCTGGCTACACCTTC
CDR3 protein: CSAYRRGAGSGYTF

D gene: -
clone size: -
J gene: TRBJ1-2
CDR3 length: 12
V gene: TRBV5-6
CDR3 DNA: TGTGCCAGCAGCTTGACAGGGCATGGCTACACCTTC
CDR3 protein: CASSLTGHGYTF

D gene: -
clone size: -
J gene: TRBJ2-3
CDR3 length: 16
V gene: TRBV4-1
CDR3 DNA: TGCGCCAGCAGCCAAGGTTGGAGGGGGAGAGGAGATACGCAGTATTTT
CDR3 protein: CASSQGWRGRGDTQYF

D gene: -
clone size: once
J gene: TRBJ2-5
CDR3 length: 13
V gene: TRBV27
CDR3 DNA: TGTACCAGCAGTCCACAGGACCAAGAGACCCAGTACTTC
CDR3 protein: CTSSPQDQETQYF

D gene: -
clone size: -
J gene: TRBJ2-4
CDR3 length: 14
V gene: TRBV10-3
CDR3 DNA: TGTGCCATCAGTGAGTCAGGACGGGGCAAGGAGCAGTACTTC
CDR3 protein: CAISESGRGKEQYF

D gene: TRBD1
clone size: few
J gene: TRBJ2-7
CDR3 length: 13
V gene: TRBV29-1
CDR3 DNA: TGCAGCGTTGGGACAGGGGGCTCCTACGAGCAGTACTTC
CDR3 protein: CSVGTGGSYEQYF